These 2 T cell receptor beta chains share one sample of origin, sequenced in a study of identical twins listed by TCRdb under 2016. The library was prepared using 5' RACE. TCRdb shows the sequencer as Illumina HiSeq 2000. Through fastp at Q25 and MiXCR, TCRdb rebuilt clones from the public reads, retaining in-frame beta chains. Each entry is one CDR3 protein sequence, shown with its most common DNA and genes. This sample comprises about 890,000 distinct CDR3 sequences, over 9% of them detected only once. The top ten constitute roughly 1.6% of the sample. These data are also associated with another study on yellow fever vaccine responses in identical twins.

Sequencing was done on a sample of PBMCs. Receptors originate from a young woman in good health.

J is TRBJ2-1 and V is TRBV4-1; 8 positions match TRBD2. The CDR3 runs to 16 residues. Germline V gene sequence: CDR1 MGHRA, CDR2 YSYEKL. With 5 bases clipped from V and 1 base from J, the junction kept 7 bases outside the gene matches. The CDR3 DNA reads as TGCGCCAGCAGCGACCGCGGGGGGATTTCCTACAATGAGCAGTTCTTC. Encoded protein: CASSDRGGISYNEQFF.

The chain carries TRBV6-2 or TRBV6-3 and TRBJ1-1; weak D call: TRBD1 (6 bases). Trimming took 3 bases from V and 1 from J, leaving 15 bases between them. Germline assignment: CDR1 MNHEY and CDR2 SVGEGT. The CDR3 totals 16 residues. CDR3 protein: CASSYGGAGKNTEAFF. CDR3 DNA: TGTGCCAGCAGTTATGGGGGGGCAGGGAAGAACACTGAAGCTTTCTTT.